Presented here are 6 T cell receptor beta chains from one specimen sequenced in a study of cytomegalovirus exposure and HLA in healthy donors. A multiplex PCR was run with 60 Vbeta primers and 13 Jbeta primers. The protocol was immunoSEQ multiplex PCR, while the TCRdb copy is restricted to in-frame clones and leaves out a portion. The data show around 80,000 clones, with around 81% seen just once and approximately 5.6% held by the top ten. The specimen was PBMCs. The receptors here all came from a man between 18 and 29 years old in good health and CMV-seropositive.

This clone occurred a few times. The V call is TRBV5-1, the J call TRBJ1-1; the D is unclear. This CDR3 is 13 amino acids long. Germline V CDR1 and CDR2: SGHRS, YFSETQ. Trimming pared 2 bases from V and 4 bases from J, leaving 9 bases between. The chain's CDR3 is CASSFGEVTEAFF. CDR3 DNA sequence: TGCGCCAGCAGCTTTGGGGAGGTCACTGAAGCTTTCTTT.

The genes are TRBV20-1 and TRBJ2-7, with D perhaps TRBD1 (6 bases). This CDR3 has 11 amino acids. Germline V gene lookup returns CDR1 DFQATT and CDR2 SNEGSKA (reference sequence). Trimming shortened V by 6 bases and J by 6 bases, and 12 bases separated the two germline ends. DNA for the CDR3: TGCAGTGCAGCCGGCAGGGGCGAGCAGTACTTC. It translates to CSAAGRGEQYF.

The chain employs TRBV28 and TRBJ1-2; D remains ambiguous. The CDR3 covers 13 residues. Trimming left V 7 bases short and J 3 bases short, with 12 bases between. The germline CDR1 and CDR2 sequences are MDHEN and SYDVKM. The CDR3 protein is CASIGGNHYGYTF. The CDR3 bases are TGTGCCAGCATTGGAGGGAACCACTATGGCTACACCTTC.

The chain employs TRBV29-1 and TRBJ1-2, with TRBD1 matching 7 bases. The CDR3 loop spans 12 amino acids. J was trimmed by 6 bases and V by 5 bases; bases with no gene match: 6. Germline V gene sequence: CDR1 SQVTM, CDR2 ANQGSEA. In nucleotides, the CDR3 is TGCAGCGTTCTAGCAGGGGGTCATGGCTACACCTTC. Residues: CSVLAGGHGYTF. Together with reference TRBV29-1 and TRBJ1-2, the CDR3 gives the full variable domain: SAVISQKPSRDICQRGTSLTIQCQVDSQVTMMFWYRQQPGQSLTLIATANQGSEATYESGFVIDKFPISRPNLTFSTLTVSNMSPEDSSIYLCSVLAGGHGYTFGSGTRLTVV.

J is TRBJ2-1 and V is TRBV6-5; the match to TRBD2 covers 9 bases. Germline loops: CDR1 MNHEY, CDR2 SVGAGI. The CDR3 totals 14 residues. V shed 4 bases and J 4 bases; nucleotides not matched to a gene: 2. As DNA, the CDR3 is TGTGCCAGCAGTTTCACTAGCGGGTACAATGAGCAGTTCTTC. It translates to CASSFTSGYNEQFF.

The chain uses TRBV10-3 and TRBJ1-5; possibly TRBD1 for D (5 bases). Germline CDR1 ENHRY, CDR2 SYGVKD. The germline V and J ends were trimmed by 6 bases and 5 bases, with 14 bases remaining between them. The CDR3 sequence is 14 residues long. The CDR3 DNA sequence: TGTGCCATCAGCAATGACAGAAAGGATCAGCCCCAGCATTTT. It encodes CAISNDRKDQPQHF.